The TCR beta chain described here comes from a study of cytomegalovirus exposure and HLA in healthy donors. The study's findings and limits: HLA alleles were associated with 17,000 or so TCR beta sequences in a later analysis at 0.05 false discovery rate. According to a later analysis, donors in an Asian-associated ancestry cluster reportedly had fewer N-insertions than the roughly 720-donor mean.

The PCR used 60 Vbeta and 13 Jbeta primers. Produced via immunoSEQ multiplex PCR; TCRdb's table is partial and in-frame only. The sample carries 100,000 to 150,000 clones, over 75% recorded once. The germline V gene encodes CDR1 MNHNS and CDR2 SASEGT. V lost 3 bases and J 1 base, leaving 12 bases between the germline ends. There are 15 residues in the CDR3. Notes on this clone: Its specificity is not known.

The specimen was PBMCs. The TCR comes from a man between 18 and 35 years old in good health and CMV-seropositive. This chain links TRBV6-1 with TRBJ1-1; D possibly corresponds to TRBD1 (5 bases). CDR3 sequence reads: CASSDVWGENTEAFF. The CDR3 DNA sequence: TGTGCCAGCAGTGACGTGTGGGGGGAGAACACTGAAGCTTTCTTT.